A single sample is the source of the 12 T cell receptor beta chains below, sequenced in a study of blood T cell repertoires in COVID-19. Clones were read by immunoSEQ multiplex PCR, and TCRdb kept only the in-frame ones, dropping some. The table lists 55,000 to 65,000 clones, roughly 90% of them singletons, with roughly 9.2% in the top ten. The sequencing sample was made of peripheral blood. The receptors derive from a woman at least 80 years old with active COVID-19.

This chain uses TRBV28 with TRBJ2-7; D is possibly TRBD2 (6 bases). This CDR3 contains 14 residues. Trimming took 9 bases from V and 0 from J, leaving 15 bases between them. Germline values: CDR1 MDHEN, CDR2 SYDVKM. The CDR3 nucleotides are TGTGCCAGTAGGCTAGCGAGATCCTCCTACGAGCAGTACTTC. Protein product: CASRLARSSYEQYF.

CDR3 amino acids: CASTRDLLAKNIQYF. CDR3 bases: TGTGCCAGCACCAGAGACTTACTAGCCAAAAACATTCAGTACTTC. V gene TRBV2 combines with J gene TRBJ2-4; D not resolved. V was shortened by 7 bases and J by 0 bases, with 13 bases between the two germline ends. CDR3 length: 15 amino acids. CDR1 and CDR2 from the germline V gene are SNHLY and FYNNEI.

The genes are TRBV19 and TRBJ2-3; 9 bases map to TRBD1. CDR1 and CDR2 from the germline V gene are LNHDA and SQIVND (reference sequence). Trimming cost V 5 bases and J 12 bases; bases outside gene matches: 15. CDR3 size: 15 residues. CDR3 in amino acids: CASSSTTRLGQGQYF. DNA for the CDR3: TGTGCCAGTAGTTCCACCACGAGGTTGGGACAGGGCCAGTATTTT.

This rearrangement joins TRBV4-1 to TRBJ1-4, with D possibly matching TRBD1 (6 bases). Germline lookup yields CDR1 MGHRA and CDR2 YSYEKL. CDR3 size: 16 residues. V lost 8 bases and J 3 bases, leaving 19 bases between the germline ends. The CDR3 bases are TGCGCCAGCCGTAGGGGGACCCCGGCGGCTAATGAAAAACTGTTTTTT. This translates into CASRRGTPAANEKLFF.

This clone was seen just once. This chain joins TRBV5-1 and TRBJ2-3, with a tentative D call TRBD2 (6 bases). Germline CDR1 is SGHRS and CDR2 is YFSETQ. The CDR3 runs to 15 residues. V was pared by 2 bases and J by 2 bases, with 12 bases between. The CDR3 sequence is CASSLGPLATDTQYF. The CDR3 DNA is TGCGCCAGCAGCTTAGGTCCACTAGCCACAGATACGCAGTATTTT.

This chain connects TRBV6-2 or TRBV6-3 to TRBJ1-5; 7 bases match TRBD1. V dropped 5 bases and J dropped 6; count of bases not matched to a gene: 4. CDR1 MNHEY and CDR2 SVGEGT come from the germline V gene. CDR3 length equals 13 residues. In DNA, the CDR3 is TGTGCCAGCAGTGACAGGGTCCGTCAGCCCCAGCATTTT. This gives the protein CASSDRVRQPQHF.

This rearrangement joins TRBV14 to TRBJ2-1; 8 bases line up with TRBD2. CDR1 SGHDN and CDR2 FVKESK come from the germline V gene. The CDR3 spans 17 residues. J was trimmed by 1 base and V by 5 bases; bases with no gene match: 10. The CDR3 DNA sequence: TGTGCCAGCAGCTTCACGAGGAGCGGGAGTTCCTACAATGAGCAGTTCTTC. Amino acid sequence: CASSFTRSGSSYNEQFF.

The V gene is TRBV27, the J gene TRBJ2-3, with D possibly matching TRBD1 (6 bases). Germline lookup yields CDR1 MNHEY and CDR2 SMNVEV (reference sequence). The CDR3 has 15 amino acids. The V end was cut by 6 bases, the J end by 1 base, with 14 bases between. This CDR3 is CASSELGAGTDTQYF. In nucleotides, the CDR3 is TGTGCCAGCAGCGAGCTGGGGGCGGGCACAGATACGCAGTATTTT.

This CDR3 reads CASSPRLARNTGELFF. As DNA, the CDR3 is TGTGCCAGCAGTCCTAGACTAGCCAGGAACACCGGGGAGCTGTTTTTT. This sequence joins TRBV28 and TRBJ2-2, with TRBD2 identical over 7 bases. Losses at the gene ends were 5 bases for V and 1 base for J; bases not matched to a gene: 7. In germline, CDR1 is MDHEN, CDR2 SYDVKM. The CDR3 totals 16 residues.

V gene TRBV27 combines with J gene TRBJ1-4; 8 nucleotides agree with TRBD1. V lost 5 bases and J lost 4; bases outside the gene matches: 6. The CDR3 spans 15 residues. Germline CDR1 and CDR2: MNHEY and SMNVEV (reference sequence). The CDR3, as DNA: TGTGCCAGCAGTCCCCGGACAGGGCTTAATGAAAAACTGTTTTTT. It yields the protein CASSPRTGLNEKLFF.

The sample holds many counts of this clone. The rearrangement joins TRBV28 to TRBJ1-2, with 7 bases aligning to TRBD1. The CDR3 extends over 17 amino acids. The trim removed 7 bases at V and 4 bases at J, leaving 18 bases unmatched. The germline CDR1 and CDR2 sequences are MDHEN and SYDVKM. The CDR3 spells CASTPGGEGGFSYGYTF. CDR3 nucleotides: TGTGCCAGCACGCCCGGGGGCGAAGGGGGCTTTAGCTATGGCTACACCTTC.

V gene TRBV27 combines with J gene TRBJ2-2; 7 bases line up with TRBD1. Germline lookup yields CDR1 MNHEY and CDR2 SMNVEV (reference sequence). Trimming cost V 9 bases and J 4 bases; bases outside gene matches: 8. This CDR3 contains 14 residues. The CDR3 here is CASNSGQPTGELFF. The DNA of the CDR3 is TGTGCCAGTAACTCGGGACAGCCCACCGGGGAGCTGTTTTTT.